This is a list of T cell receptor beta chains from one sample in a study of T-cell reconstitution after alpha-beta-depleted transplantation in children. TCRdb ran MiXCR on the PCR reads and lists one entry per CDR3 protein. Of 200,000 to 300,000 distinct CDR3 sequences detected, just under 8.5% appear once; the ten largest clones hold under 8%. This sample comprised PBMCs, mostly from graft donor cells, obtained 180 days after TCRalphabeta/CD19-depleted stem cell transplant. Every receptor here comes from a male patient between 5 and 17 years old who had a stem cell transplant for acute lymphoblastic leukemia, so the T cells may come from the graft donor. Both conserved end residues are part of each CDR3. Each record gives: D gene, V gene, J gene, CDR3 length, clone size, CDR3 protein, CDR3 DNA. A D gene is named only where the DNA matches it firmly. Some rows have no size entry. The others give once, few or many, or a class for an expanded clone.

D gene: -
V gene: TRBV6-1
J gene: TRBJ1-1
CDR3 length: 16
clone size: few
CDR3 protein: CASSPPGGRMNTEAFF
CDR3 DNA: TGTGCCAGCAGTCCTCCCGGGGGCAGGATGAACACTGAAGCTTTCTTT

D gene: -
V gene: TRBV5-1
J gene: TRBJ2-3
CDR3 length: 14
clone size: many
CDR3 protein: CASSASLGRDTQYF
CDR3 DNA: TGCGCCAGCAGCGCCTCCCTAGGTCGGGATACGCAGTATTTT

D gene: -
V gene: TRBV2
J gene: TRBJ1-2
CDR3 length: 12
clone size: many
CDR3 protein: CASQEQNYGYTF
CDR3 DNA: TGTGCCAGCCAGGAGCAGAACTATGGCTACACCTTC

D gene: TRBD2
V gene: TRBV12-3/TRBV12-4
J gene: TRBJ2-7
CDR3 length: 16
clone size: many
CDR3 protein: CASSFPAGGISYEQYF
CDR3 DNA: TGTGCCAGCAGTTTCCCAGCGGGAGGGATATCCTACGAGCAGTACTTC

D gene: TRBD1
V gene: TRBV10-2
J gene: TRBJ1-1
CDR3 length: 15
clone size: -
CDR3 protein: CASSTATGRDTEAFF
CDR3 DNA: TGCGCCAGCAGTACCGCGACAGGGAGGGACACTGAAGCTTTCTTT

D gene: TRBD2
V gene: TRBV28
J gene: TRBJ2-1
CDR3 length: 14
clone size: many
CDR3 protein: CASSLAGDYNEQFF
CDR3 DNA: TGTGCCAGCAGTTTAGCGGGAGACTACAATGAGCAGTTCTTC

D gene: -
V gene: TRBV6-1
J gene: TRBJ2-6
CDR3 length: 16
clone size: few
CDR3 protein: CASTPTGTSGANVLTF
CDR3 DNA: TGTGCCAGCACTCCTACAGGGACCTCTGGGGCCAACGTCCTGACTTTC

D gene: -
V gene: TRBV20-1
J gene: TRBJ2-3
CDR3 length: 13
clone size: many
CDR3 protein: CSARTQGRDTQYF
CDR3 DNA: TGCAGTGCTAGAACCCAGGGGAGAGATACGCAGTATTTT

D gene: -
V gene: TRBV30
J gene: TRBJ1-2
CDR3 length: 14
clone size: few
CDR3 protein: CAWTPHPKNYGYTF
CDR3 DNA: TGTGCCTGGACCCCGCACCCAAAGAACTATGGCTACACCTTC

D gene: -
V gene: TRBV5-1
J gene: TRBJ2-7
CDR3 length: 15
clone size: many
CDR3 protein: CASSVKGAPESKQYF
CDR3 DNA: TGCGCCAGCAGCGTGAAGGGCGCCCCTGAATCTAAGCAGTACTTC

D gene: -
V gene: TRBV19
J gene: TRBJ1-2
CDR3 length: 14
clone size: -
CDR3 protein: CAMSPGHRNYGYTF
CDR3 DNA: TGTGCCATGAGCCCGGGACACCGTAACTATGGCTACACCTTC

D gene: TRBD2
V gene: TRBV7-7
J gene: TRBJ2-1
CDR3 length: 17
clone size: many
CDR3 protein: CASSSSGGTSSYNEQFF
CDR3 DNA: TGTGCCAGCAGCTCTAGCGGGGGGACGAGCTCCTACAATGAGCAGTTCTTC

D gene: -
V gene: TRBV5-1
J gene: TRBJ2-3
CDR3 length: 14
clone size: many
CDR3 protein: CASNAYQAPDTQYF
CDR3 DNA: TGCGCCAGCAACGCGTATCAGGCTCCAGATACGCAGTATTTT

D gene: TRBD2
V gene: TRBV12-3/TRBV12-4
J gene: TRBJ2-7
CDR3 length: 13
clone size: many
CDR3 protein: CASSRGDSYEQYF
CDR3 DNA: TGTGCCAGCAGTCGGGGGGACTCCTACGAGCAGTACTTC

D gene: -
V gene: TRBV18
J gene: TRBJ1-5
CDR3 length: 17
clone size: many
CDR3 protein: CASSPGRRGRGDQPQHF
CDR3 DNA: TGTGCCAGCTCACCAGGGAGACGGGGGCGCGGGGATCAGCCCCAGCATTTT

D gene: -
V gene: TRBV2
J gene: TRBJ2-2
CDR3 length: 14
clone size: many
CDR3 protein: CASIRRQGSGELFF
CDR3 DNA: TGTGCCAGCATCAGGAGGCAGGGGAGCGGGGAGCTGTTTTTT

D gene: TRBD2
V gene: TRBV20-1
J gene: TRBJ2-5
CDR3 length: 17
clone size: many
CDR3 protein: CSARWLAGDPYQETQYF
CDR3 DNA: TGCAGTGCTAGGTGGTTAGCGGGGGACCCTTACCAAGAGACCCAGTACTTC

D gene: TRBD1
V gene: TRBV7-2
J gene: TRBJ1-2
CDR3 length: 14
clone size: many
CDR3 protein: CASSVGQGKNGYTF
CDR3 DNA: TGTGCCAGCAGCGTGGGACAGGGAAAGAATGGCTACACCTTC

D gene: TRBD2
V gene: TRBV5-1
J gene: TRBJ2-1
CDR3 length: 15
clone size: many
CDR3 protein: CASSLAGEGFNEQFF
CDR3 DNA: TGCGCCAGCAGCTTGGCGGGGGAGGGGTTCAATGAGCAGTTCTTC

D gene: -
V gene: TRBV28
J gene: TRBJ2-1
CDR3 length: 14
clone size: many
CDR3 protein: CASRDQGGDNEQFF
CDR3 DNA: TGTGCCAGCAGGGACCAGGGCGGGGACAATGAGCAGTTCTTC

D gene: -
V gene: TRBV19
J gene: TRBJ2-2
CDR3 length: 13
clone size: -
CDR3 protein: CASSIRAAGELFF
CDR3 DNA: TGTGCCAGTAGTATTAGGGCAGCCGGGGAGCTGTTTTTT

D gene: TRBD1
V gene: TRBV3-1
J gene: TRBJ2-3
CDR3 length: 17
clone size: many
CDR3 protein: CASSQGLDRLSSDTQYF
CDR3 DNA: TGTGCCAGCAGCCAAGGGTTGGACAGGCTCTCATCGGATACGCAGTATTTT

D gene: -
V gene: TRBV6-2/TRBV6-3
J gene: TRBJ1-6
CDR3 length: 14
clone size: many
CDR3 protein: CASSYSRFNSPLHF
CDR3 DNA: TGTGCCAGCAGTTACAGCCGGTTCAATTCACCCCTCCACTTT

D gene: -
V gene: TRBV7-9
J gene: TRBJ1-3
CDR3 length: 16
clone size: many
CDR3 protein: CASSYFTRGTGNTIYF
CDR3 DNA: TGTGCCAGCAGCTACTTCACCAGGGGAACTGGAAACACCATATATTTT

D gene: TRBD2
V gene: TRBV2
J gene: TRBJ2-1
CDR3 length: 14
clone size: many
CDR3 protein: CASSRLAGANEQFF
CDR3 DNA: TGTGCCAGCAGTAGACTAGCGGGAGCGAATGAGCAGTTCTTC

D gene: TRBD1
V gene: TRBV28
J gene: TRBJ2-5
CDR3 length: 15
clone size: many
CDR3 protein: CASSFWTGWGETQYF
CDR3 DNA: TGTGCCAGCAGTTTTTGGACAGGGTGGGGGGAGACCCAGTACTTC

D gene: TRBD1
V gene: TRBV6-2/TRBV6-3
J gene: TRBJ1-6
CDR3 length: 14
clone size: many
CDR3 protein: CASSWDRLDSPLHF
CDR3 DNA: TGTGCCAGCAGTTGGGACAGGCTTGATTCACCCCTCCACTTT

D gene: -
V gene: TRBV5-8
J gene: TRBJ2-7
CDR3 length: 12
clone size: many
CDR3 protein: CASSPGHYEQYF
CDR3 DNA: TGTGCCAGCAGCCCCGGACACTACGAGCAGTACTTC

D gene: -
V gene: TRBV18
J gene: TRBJ2-7
CDR3 length: 13
clone size: many
CDR3 protein: CASSPGRDYEQYF
CDR3 DNA: TGTGCCAGCTCACCCGGGCGGGACTACGAGCAGTACTTC

D gene: -
V gene: TRBV2
J gene: TRBJ1-5
CDR3 length: 18
clone size: many
CDR3 protein: CASSEGGYGGLGNQPQHF
CDR3 DNA: TGTGCCAGCAGTGAAGGGGGGTACGGGGGTTTGGGCAATCAGCCCCAGCATTTT

D gene: -
V gene: TRBV12-3/TRBV12-4
J gene: TRBJ1-1
CDR3 length: 13
clone size: few
CDR3 protein: CASSLRGWTEAFF
CDR3 DNA: TGTGCCAGCAGTTTGAGGGGATGGACTGAAGCTTTCTTT

D gene: -
V gene: TRBV20-1
J gene: TRBJ1-2
CDR3 length: 14
clone size: many
CDR3 protein: CSARRVGGIYGYTF
CDR3 DNA: TGCAGTGCTAGGAGAGTAGGGGGTATATATGGCTACACCTTC

D gene: TRBD2
V gene: TRBV5-4
J gene: TRBJ2-3
CDR3 length: 14
clone size: many
CDR3 protein: CASSFGGTADTQYF
CDR3 DNA: TGTGCCAGCAGCTTCGGGGGGACGGCAGATACGCAGTATTTT

D gene: -
V gene: TRBV5-6
J gene: TRBJ2-7
CDR3 length: 13
clone size: many
CDR3 protein: CASSTDYSYEQYF
CDR3 DNA: TGTGCCAGCAGTACAGACTATTCCTACGAGCAGTACTTC

D gene: TRBD1
V gene: TRBV5-1
J gene: TRBJ2-2
CDR3 length: 15
clone size: many
CDR3 protein: CASSPRDSLTGELFF
CDR3 DNA: TGCGCCAGCAGCCCCCGGGACAGCCTCACCGGGGAGCTGTTTTTT

D gene: -
V gene: TRBV19
J gene: TRBJ1-2
CDR3 length: 14
clone size: many
CDR3 protein: CASSIWVADYGYTF
CDR3 DNA: TGTGCCAGTAGTATTTGGGTAGCGGACTATGGCTACACCTTC

D gene: TRBD1
V gene: TRBV3-1
J gene: TRBJ2-5
CDR3 length: 15
clone size: many
CDR3 protein: CASSHGQGGRETQYF
CDR3 DNA: TGTGCCAGCAGCCACGGACAGGGGGGGCGGGAGACCCAGTACTTC

D gene: -
V gene: TRBV15
J gene: TRBJ1-1
CDR3 length: 15
clone size: few
CDR3 protein: CATSRVRSMNTEAFF
CDR3 DNA: TGTGCCACCAGCAGAGTTAGGAGTATGAACACTGAAGCTTTCTTT

D gene: -
V gene: TRBV19
J gene: TRBJ2-6
CDR3 length: 16
clone size: -
CDR3 protein: CASSIGQLKGANVLTF
CDR3 DNA: TGTGCCAGTAGTATCGGACAGTTAAAAGGGGCCAACGTCCTGACTTTC

D gene: TRBD2
V gene: TRBV3-1
J gene: TRBJ2-1
CDR3 length: 15
clone size: many
CDR3 protein: CASSLRTSGGEEQFF
CDR3 DNA: TGTGCCAGCAGCCTGCGGACTAGCGGGGGCGAGGAGCAGTTCTTC

D gene: -
V gene: TRBV28
J gene: TRBJ1-1
CDR3 length: 12
clone size: many
CDR3 protein: CASSLALTEAFF
CDR3 DNA: TGTGCCAGCAGTTTAGCACTCACTGAAGCTTTCTTT

D gene: -
V gene: TRBV6-5
J gene: TRBJ2-2
CDR3 length: 15
clone size: many
CDR3 protein: CASSYGLSNTGELFF
CDR3 DNA: TGTGCCAGCAGTTACGGGCTATCGAACACCGGGGAGCTGTTTTTT

D gene: TRBD2
V gene: TRBV12-3/TRBV12-4
J gene: TRBJ2-7
CDR3 length: 14
clone size: many
CDR3 protein: CASSWTSGFDEQYF
CDR3 DNA: TGTGCCAGCAGCTGGACTAGCGGGTTCGACGAGCAGTACTTC